This T cell receptor (beta chain) was sequenced in a study of identical twins. Study conclusions and caveats: Low generation probability was overrepresented in out-of-frame alpha sequences shared by twins.

MiXCR, applied by TCRdb to the 5' RACE reads, yields one record per CDR3 protein. The repertoire has 1.5 million or so distinct CDR3 sequences, less than 40% of them found once; the top ten carry approximately 0.25%. This clonotype occurred once. Its target is not known. Every one of the donors was a healthy Caucasian. The CDR3 runs 12 residues. Per the germline V gene, CDR1 is SQVTM and CDR2 is ANQGSEA. V was pared by 7 bases and J by 11 bases, with 20 bases between. The sequenced sample consisted of cord blood. This sequence originates from a newborn girl in good health. The genes are TRBV29-1 and TRBJ2-5; maybe TRBD1 (5 bases). This CDR3 is CSAEGQGTVQYF. The CDR3, as DNA: TGCAGCGCCGAAGGTCAGGGAACCGTGCAGTACTTC.